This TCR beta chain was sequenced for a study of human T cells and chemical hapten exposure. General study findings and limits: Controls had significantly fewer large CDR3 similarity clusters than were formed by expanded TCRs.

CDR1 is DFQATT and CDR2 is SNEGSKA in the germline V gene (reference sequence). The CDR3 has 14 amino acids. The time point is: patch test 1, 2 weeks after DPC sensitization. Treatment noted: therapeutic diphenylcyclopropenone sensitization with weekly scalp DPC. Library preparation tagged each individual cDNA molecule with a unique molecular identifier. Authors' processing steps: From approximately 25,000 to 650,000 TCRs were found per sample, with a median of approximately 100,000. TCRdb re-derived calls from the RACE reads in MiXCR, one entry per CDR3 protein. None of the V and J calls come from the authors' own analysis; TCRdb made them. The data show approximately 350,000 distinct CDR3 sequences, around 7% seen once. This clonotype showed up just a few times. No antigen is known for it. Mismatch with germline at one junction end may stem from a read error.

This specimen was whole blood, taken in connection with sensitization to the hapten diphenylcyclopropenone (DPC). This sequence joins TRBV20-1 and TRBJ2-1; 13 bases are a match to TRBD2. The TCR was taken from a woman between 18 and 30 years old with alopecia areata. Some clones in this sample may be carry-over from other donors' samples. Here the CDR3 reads CIARGLAGDWEQFF. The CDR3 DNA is TGCATTGCTAGAGGACTAGCGGGGGATTGGGAGCAGTTCTTC.